This entry concerns a single T cell receptor (beta chain). Its specificity is not known. This CDR3 is also generated by other DNA sequences in the sample. These data come from a study of shared clonotypes between healthy human individuals. Overall study: Three men and a couple of women, aged 18 to 49, were donors.

The CDR3 has 13 residues. Trimming cost V 3 bases and J 1 base, with 6 bases left between them. CDR1 and CDR2 from the germline V gene are KGHSH and LQKENI. Study-wide findings and caveats: Tissue TCR repertoires likely differ from these blood-only repertoires.

The split of CD4+ cells yielded CD45RA+ naive and CD45RA-negative memory subsets. Assay execution proceeded at the deep level. The method was immunoSEQ multiplex PCR; TCRdb's version includes in-frame clones alone and lacks a portion of them. The sample carries millions of clones, 90% to 95% recorded once. Sequenced: naive CD4+ T cells sorted from blood. The subset denotes: CD45RA+ positively selected. The source of this sequence is a man between 18 and 35 years old in good health. The chain recombines TRBV18 with TRBJ2-5; D gene ambiguous. The CDR3 DNA follows: TGTGCCAGCTCACCTGGGCCCCAAGAGACCCAGTACTTC. This encodes CASSPGPQETQYF.